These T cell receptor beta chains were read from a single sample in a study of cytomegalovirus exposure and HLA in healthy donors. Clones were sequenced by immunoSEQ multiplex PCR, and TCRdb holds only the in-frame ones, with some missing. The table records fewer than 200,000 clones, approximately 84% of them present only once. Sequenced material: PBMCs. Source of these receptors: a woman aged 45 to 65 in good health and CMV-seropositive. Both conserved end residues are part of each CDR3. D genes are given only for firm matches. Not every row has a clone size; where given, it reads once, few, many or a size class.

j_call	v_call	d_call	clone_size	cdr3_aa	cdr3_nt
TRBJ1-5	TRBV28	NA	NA	CASNRSGNRQPQHF	TGTGCCAGCAACCGGAGTGGGAACAGGCAGCCCCAGCATTTT
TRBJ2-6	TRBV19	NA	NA	CASSLSGAAPGANVLTF	TGTGCCAGTAGCCTCAGTGGGGCCGCGCCTGGGGCCAACGTCCTGACTTTC
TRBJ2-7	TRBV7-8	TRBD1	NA	CASSLRPGTGAFGQYF	TGTGCCAGCAGCTTACGTCCCGGGACAGGGGCCTTTGGGCAGTACTTC
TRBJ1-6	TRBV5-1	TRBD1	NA	CASSLDRGVNSPLHF	TGCGCCAGCAGCTTGGACAGGGGGGTTAATTCACCCCTCCACTTT
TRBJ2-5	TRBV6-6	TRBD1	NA	CASSTGTAETQYF	TGTGCCAGCAGTACCGGGACAGCAGAGACCCAGTACTTC
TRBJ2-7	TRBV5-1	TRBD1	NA	CASNLSPGQKAYEQYF	TGCGCCAGCAACTTGAGCCCGGGACAGAAGGCCTACGAGCAGTACTTC
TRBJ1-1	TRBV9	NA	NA	CASSVDIRNTEAFF	TGTGCCAGCAGCGTAGATATTCGGAACACTGAAGCTTTCTTT
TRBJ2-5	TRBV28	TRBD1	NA	CATRGSGQGDETQYF	TGTGCCACCAGGGGTTCGGGACAGGGAGATGAGACCCAGTACTTC
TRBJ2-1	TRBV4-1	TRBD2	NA	CASSQDASGGYNEQFF	TGCGCCAGCAGCCAAGATGCTAGCGGGGGCTACAATGAGCAGTTCTTC
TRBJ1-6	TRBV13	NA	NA	CASSLGGIGLDSPLHF	TGTGCCAGCAGCTTAGGAGGGATTGGACTTGATTCACCCCTCCACTTT
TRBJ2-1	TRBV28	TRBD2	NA	CASSSTSGSWDEQFF	TGTGCCAGCAGTTCGACTAGCGGGAGTTGGGATGAGCAGTTCTTC
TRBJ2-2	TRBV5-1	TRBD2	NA	CASSFSGGNTGELFF	TGCGCCAGCAGCTTTAGCGGGGGGAACACCGGGGAGCTGTTTTTT
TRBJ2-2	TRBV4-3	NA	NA	CASSQERGYTGELFF	TGCGCCAGCAGCCAAGAGAGGGGGTACACCGGGGAGCTGTTTTTT
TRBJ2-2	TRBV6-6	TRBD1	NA	CASRPNNRGTGELFF	TGTGCCAGCAGACCCAATAACAGGGGCACCGGGGAGCTGTTTTTT
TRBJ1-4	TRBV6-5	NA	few	CASQSGGRGEKLFF	TGTGCCAGCCAAAGCGGGGGTAGGGGTGAAAAACTGTTTTTT
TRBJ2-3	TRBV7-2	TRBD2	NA	CASSLAGLADVGDTQYF	TGTGCCAGCAGCTTAGCGGGACTAGCGGATGTGGGAGATACGCAGTATTTT
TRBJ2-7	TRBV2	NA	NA	CASSERDGYEQYF	TGTGCCAGCAGTGAGCGGGACGGCTACGAGCAGTACTTC
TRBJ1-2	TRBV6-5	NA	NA	CASTAPDRNYGYTF	TGTGCCAGCACGGCTCCGGACAGAAACTATGGCTACACCTTC
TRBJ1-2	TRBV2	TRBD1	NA	CASSAPTGEAYGYTF	TGTGCCAGCAGCGCTCCTACAGGGGAGGCCTATGGCTACACCTTC
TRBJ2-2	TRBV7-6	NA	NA	CASSPEGGDTGELFF	TGTGCCAGCAGCCCGGAAGGGGGGGACACCGGGGAGCTGTTTTTT
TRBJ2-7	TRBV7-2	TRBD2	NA	CASSISGGADEQYF	TGTGCCAGCAGCATTAGCGGGGGGGCGGATGAGCAGTACTTC
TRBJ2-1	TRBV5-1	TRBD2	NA	CASSYRTSGRAGYNEQFF	TGCGCCAGCAGCTACCGGACTAGCGGGAGGGCCGGCTACAATGAGCAGTTCTTC
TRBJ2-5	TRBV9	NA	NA	CASSSIAAPAGGTQYF	TGTGCCAGCAGCTCTATAGCGGCCCCCGCCGGGGGGACCCAGTACTTC
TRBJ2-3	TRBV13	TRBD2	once	CASSLEVVEREGEYGTDTQYF	TGTGCCAGCAGCTTAGAGGTGGTGGAGCGGGAGGGCGAATATGGGACAGATACGCAGTATTTT
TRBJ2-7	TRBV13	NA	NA	CASSLAYEQYF	TGTGCCAGCAGCCTCGCCTACGAGCAGTACTTC
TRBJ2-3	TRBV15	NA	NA	CATSRDLPRVAASTDTQYF	TGTGCCACCAGCAGAGATTTACCCAGGGTCGCCGCTAGCACAGATACGCAGTATTTT
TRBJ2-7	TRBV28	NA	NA	CASSRPTGGYEQYF	TGTGCCAGCAGCCGCCCAACTGGCGGCTACGAGCAGTACTTC
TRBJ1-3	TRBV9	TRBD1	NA	CASSGAGTGAGNTIYF	TGTGCCAGCAGCGGGGCCGGGACAGGGGCTGGAAACACCATATATTTT
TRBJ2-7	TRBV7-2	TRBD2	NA	CASSLGSAGGLYEQYF	TGTGCCAGCAGCTTAGGATCGGCGGGGGGACTCTACGAGCAGTACTTC
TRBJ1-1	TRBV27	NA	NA	CASSADGLTEAFF	TGTGCCAGCAGTGCGGACGGACTCACTGAAGCTTTCTTT
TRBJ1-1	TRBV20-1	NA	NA	CSASGDTEAFF	TGCAGTGCTAGCGGGGACACTGAAGCTTTCTTT
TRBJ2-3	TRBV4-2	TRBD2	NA	CASSQGYSGGAQDTQYF	TGTGCCAGCAGCCAAGGATATAGCGGGGGGGCCCAAGATACGCAGTATTTT
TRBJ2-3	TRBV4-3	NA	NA	CASSQGGGALTPRTDTQYF	TGCGCCAGCAGCCAAGGAGGGGGGGCATTAACCCCGCGCACAGATACGCAGTATTTT
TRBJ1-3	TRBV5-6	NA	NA	CASSRGPGNTIYF	TGTGCCAGCAGCCGAGGTCCTGGGAACACCATATATTTT
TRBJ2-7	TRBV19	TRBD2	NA	CASSVLAGEGYEQYF	TGTGCCAGTAGTGTACTAGCGGGGGAAGGATACGAGCAGTACTTC